A selection of T cell receptor beta chains follows, all from one sample in a study of blood T cells in healthy people across ages. TCRdb ran MiXCR on the 5' RACE reads and lists one entry per CDR3 protein. The sample shows approximately 1.5 million distinct CDR3 sequences, almost 35% of them seen only once. The specimen sequenced was blood. The origin of the receptors is a woman in her thirties in good health. CDR3s include the opening cysteine and the closing phenylalanine or tryptophan. Fields, in order: J gene, clone size, V gene, CDR3 length, D gene, CDR3 DNA, CDR3 protein. D genes are given only for firm matches. Not every row has a clone size; where given, it reads once, few, many or a size class.

j_gene: TRBJ2-7; abundance: few; v_gene: TRBV11-2; len: 11; d_gene: NA; CDR3nt: TGTGCCAGCAGCCAAATTGGGGAGCAGTACTTC; CDR3aa: CASSQIGEQYF
j_gene: TRBJ2-5; abundance: NA; v_gene: TRBV9; len: 16; d_gene: TRBD1; CDR3nt: TGTGCCAGCAGCGTAGGACTCAGGGGGCCCCCCGAGACCCAGTACTTC; CDR3aa: CASSVGLRGPPETQYF
j_gene: TRBJ1-1; abundance: NA; v_gene: TRBV6-6; len: 14; d_gene: NA; CDR3nt: TGTGCCAGCAGTTACTCGGGGGGGTACACTGAAGCTTTCTTT; CDR3aa: CASSYSGGYTEAFF
j_gene: TRBJ1-1; abundance: few; v_gene: TRBV25-1; len: 14; d_gene: NA; CDR3nt: TGTGCCAGCAGTGAGAGGGAATGGAACACTGAAGCTTTCTTT; CDR3aa: CASSEREWNTEAFF
j_gene: TRBJ1-2; abundance: few; v_gene: TRBV20-1; len: 12; d_gene: NA; CDR3nt: TGCGGTGCTAGAGTTGGGGGTTATGGCTACACCTTC; CDR3aa: CGARVGGYGYTF
j_gene: TRBJ1-2; abundance: NA; v_gene: TRBV11-2; len: 14; d_gene: NA; CDR3nt: TGTGCCAGCAGCTCCGACGGCGGGTATTATGGCTACACCTTC; CDR3aa: CASSSDGGYYGYTF
j_gene: TRBJ1-6; abundance: NA; v_gene: TRBV9; len: 15; d_gene: TRBD1; CDR3nt: TGTGCCAGCAGCACCGAGGGGGCTGGAAATTCACCCCTCCACTTT; CDR3aa: CASSTEGAGNSPLHF
j_gene: TRBJ1-4; abundance: NA; v_gene: TRBV7-8; len: 16; d_gene: NA; CDR3nt: TGTGCCAGCAGCCTAGGCCGGTTAGCAACTAATGAAAAACTGTTTTTT; CDR3aa: CASSLGRLATNEKLFF
j_gene: TRBJ2-7; abundance: once; v_gene: TRBV19; len: 17; d_gene: NA; CDR3nt: TGTGCCAGTAGTATAGATCTTTGGAGGGGAATTAACTACGAGCAGTACTTC; CDR3aa: CASSIDLWRGINYEQYF
j_gene: TRBJ2-1; abundance: few; v_gene: TRBV4-2; len: 17; d_gene: TRBD2; CDR3nt: TGTGCCAGCAGCCAGGGAGAAGCGGGAGGTGCCTACAATGAGCAGTTCTTC; CDR3aa: CASSQGEAGGAYNEQFF